Below, 4 T cell receptor beta chains from the same sample are listed, as sequenced in a study of blood T cell repertoires in COVID-19. TCRdb keeps only in-frame clones here, not all; method: immunoSEQ multiplex PCR. Of under 200,000 clones listed, roughly 81% were seen once; the top ten hold around 5.2%. What was sequenced was peripheral blood. Receptors were obtained from a woman older than 75 with acute or convalescent COVID-19.

The rearrangement links TRBV7-2 to TRBJ1-4; a weak D match, TRBD1 (6 bases). Per the germline V gene, CDR1 is SGHTA and CDR2 is FQGNSA. The CDR3 contains 15 residues. Trimming took 4 bases from V and 3 from J, leaving 12 bases between them. CDR3 amino acids: CASSSDRQSNEKLFF. The CDR3 DNA follows: TGTGCCAGCAGCTCCGACAGGCAATCTAATGAAAAACTGTTTTTT.

This CDR3 is CAIYSNYGYTF. In DNA form, the CDR3 reads TGTGCCATCTACTCTAACTATGGCTACACCTTC. V and J are TRBV28 and TRBJ1-2; D is uncertain. Trimming shortened V by 10 bases and J by 0 bases, and 6 bases separated the two germline ends. CDR1 and CDR2 from the germline V gene are MDHEN and SYDVKM. The CDR3 consists of 11 residues.

The rearrangement joins TRBV19 to TRBJ1-5; possibly TRBD1 for D (5 bases). Per germline, CDR1 LNHDA and CDR2 SQIVND (reference sequence). The V gene lost 7 bases and the J gene lost 4 bases, with 14 bases spanning the gap. This CDR3 region has 14 residues. As DNA, the CDR3 is TGTGCCAGTAAGGATCCAGGGCTAAATCAGCCCCAGCATTTT. Amino acid sequence: CASKDPGLNQPQHF.

The chain joins TRBV6-6 to TRBJ1-1; 10 nucleotides match TRBD1. This CDR3 is built from 14 residues. CDR1 and CDR2 (germline): MNHNY, SVGAGI (reference sequence). V lost 4 bases and J lost 4; bases outside the gene matches: 3. In DNA, the CDR3 is TGTGCCAGCAGTTCGACAGGGGGCACCACTGAAGCTTTCTTT. This translates into CASSSTGGTTEAFF.